Listed below are T cell receptor beta chains from one sample, sequenced in a study of cytomegalovirus exposure and HLA in healthy donors. TCRdb keeps only in-frame clones here, not all; method: immunoSEQ multiplex PCR. The table lists 140,000 or so clones, around 82% of them singletons. The specimen was PBMCs. The receptors derive from a woman aged 18-30 years in good health and CMV-seropositive. Both conserved end residues are part of each CDR3. D genes are given only for firm matches. Clone size is not always given. Where it is, it says once, few, many or a class for expanded clones.

j_gene | len | d_gene | abundance | v_gene | CDR3nt | CDR3aa
TRBJ2-7 | 14 | . | . | TRBV19 | TGTGCCAGTAGGGAGGGTCCAGGTCCCTACGAGCAGTACTTC | CASREGPGPYEQYF
TRBJ1-1 | 13 | TRBD1 | . | TRBV5-6 | TGTGCCAGCACGTACGGTCGGACAGGGCTAGCTTTCTTT | CASTYGRTGLAFF
TRBJ2-3 | 18 | TRBD2 | once | TRBV5-1 | TGCGCCAGCAGCTTGCCCTCTAGCGGAGAAGCCAGAACAGATACGCAGTATTTT | CASSLPSSGEARTDTQYF
TRBJ1-6 | 14 | . | . | TRBV30 | TGTGCCTGGGGCCGAAGGGGGAATAATTCACCCCTCCACTTT | CAWGRRGNNSPLHF
TRBJ2-1 | 15 | TRBD1 | . | TRBV5-1 | TGCGCCAGCAGCTTGGGGACAGGGGCTTACAATGAGCAGTTCTTC | CASSLGTGAYNEQFF
TRBJ2-2 | 16 | TRBD2 | . | TRBV18 | TGTGCCAGCTCACCACCGGGACTAGGACCTACCGGGGAGCTGTTTTTT | CASSPPGLGPTGELFF
TRBJ2-4 | 14 | . | few | TRBV11-2 | TGTGCCAGCAGCTTAATCGAGGGCGAAAACATTCAGTACTTC | CASSLIEGENIQYF
TRBJ1-4 | 14 | . | . | TRBV19 | TGTGCCAGTAGATTGACAGGCTCAAATGAAAAACTGTTTTTT | CASRLTGSNEKLFF
TRBJ2-5 | 15 | . | . | TRBV4-2 | TGTGCCAGCAGCCCGCGGGGCCAATTCCAAGAGACCCAGTACTTC | CASSPRGQFQETQYF
TRBJ2-3 | 16 | . | . | TRBV11-2 | TGTGCCAGCAGCCGCTACCCGGGACAAAGAACAGATACGCAGTATTTT | CASSRYPGQRTDTQYF
TRBJ1-2 | 16 | . | . | TRBV10-3 | TGTGCCATCAGTGATACGGTCCAGGCTGTCAACTATGGCTACACCTTC | CAISDTVQAVNYGYTF
TRBJ1-1 | 17 | TRBD1 | . | TRBV6-1 | TGTGCCAGCAGTGGGCTACGGACAGGACCCAGGGACACTGAAGCTTTCTTT | CASSGLRTGPRDTEAFF
TRBJ1-2 | 14 | . | . | TRBV30 | TGTGCCTGGAGCCCGCTCGCAGGGAACTATGGCTACACCTTC | CAWSPLAGNYGYTF
TRBJ2-1 | 17 | TRBD2 | . | TRBV15 | TGTGCCACCAGCAGAGATCCGGGACTAGGAGCGGGGGGTGAGCAGTTCTTC | CATSRDPGLGAGGEQFF
TRBJ2-5 | 14 | TRBD2 | . | TRBV2 | TGTGCCAGCAGTGGGCGGGGGGGCAAAGAGACCCAGTACTTC | CASSGRGGKETQYF
TRBJ1-1 | 13 | TRBD1 | . | TRBV5-1 | TGCGCCAGCAATAGACAGGGGTCCACTGAAGCTTTCTTT | CASNRQGSTEAFF
TRBJ2-7 | 15 | TRBD1 | . | TRBV5-1 | TGCGCCAGCAGCCCGGAGGACAGGGCTGGCTACGAGCAGTACTTC | CASSPEDRAGYEQYF
TRBJ2-1 | 12 | . | . | TRBV14 | TGTGCCAGCAGCGACCGACTTTTCAGGCAGTTCTTC | CASSDRLFRQFF
TRBJ2-7 | 13 | . | . | TRBV19 | TGTGCCAGTAGTATGAGGGGGGGCTACGAGCAGTACTTC | CASSMRGGYEQYF
TRBJ1-1 | 14 | TRBD1 | . | TRBV13 | TGTGCCAGCAGTCGGGACAGACAGAACACTGAAGCTTTCTTT | CASSRDRQNTEAFF
TRBJ2-7 | 14 | . | few | TRBV4-1 | TGCGCCAGCAGCCAAGATATAACAGGTGACGAGCAGTACTTC | CASSQDITGDEQYF
TRBJ2-7 | 12 | . | . | TRBV29-1 | TGCAGCGGGGGACACAGATTAAGCGAGCAGTACTTC | CSGGHRLSEQYF
TRBJ1-6 | 14 | TRBD1 | . | TRBV27 | TGTGCCAGCAGTAGGACAGGGGTCAATTCACCCCTCCACTTT | CASSRTGVNSPLHF
TRBJ2-3 | 15 | TRBD2 | . | TRBV28 | TGTGCCAGCAGCCGCTCAGCGGGGAACACAGATACGCAGTATTTT | CASSRSAGNTDTQYF
TRBJ2-7 | 12 | . | . | TRBV6-6 | TGTGCCAGCAGCCTAGGCTCCTACGAGCAGTACTTC | CASSLGSYEQYF
TRBJ2-7 | 16 | TRBD2 | . | TRBV5-1 | TGCGCCAGCAGCTTGGCAAGCGGGGGGCTCTCCTACGAGCAGTACTTC | CASSLASGGLSYEQYF
TRBJ2-1 | 15 | . | few | TRBV9 | TGTGCCAGCACCCTTACGGCTAGCAGATCCGGTGAGCAGTTCTTC | CASTLTASRSGEQFF
TRBJ1-2 | 13 | . | . | TRBV5-1 | TGCGCCAGCAGCTTGGGACAGGTAGACGGCTACACCTTC | CASSLGQVDGYTF